This TCR beta chain is drawn from a study of T cells in Graves' hyperthyroidism and ophthalmopathy. This clonotype was seen at least ten times. Germline loops: CDR1 LNHDA, CDR2 SQIVND (reference sequence). Trimming cost V 6 bases and J 3 bases; bases outside gene matches: 5. The CDR3 is 14 amino acids. Amplified regions were TCR beta CDR3 sequences from RNA transcripts. With the HTBI primer set, the TCR CDR3 went through a first round of RT-PCR. From the multiplex PCR reads, TCRdb called clonotypes with MiXCR, one entry per CDR3 protein. The top ten clones hold around 7.3% of a sample with roughly 420,000 distinct CDR3 sequences, 15% to 17% of them seen once.

The sequence derives from a woman between 18 and 29 years old with Graves' hyperthyroidism. The source material was blood. The genes are TRBV19 and TRBJ2-3; 8 bases fit TRBD1. CDR3 bases: TGTGCCAGTAGGCCGGGACAGGAGACAGATACGCAGTATTTT. Translation: CASRPGQETDTQYF.